This T cell receptor (beta chain) is drawn from a study of blood T cells in healthy people across ages. Sample-barcoded 5' priming and a J-beta primer mix drove a second PCR of 7 to 11 cycles. TCRdb reprocessed the 5' RACE reads with MiXCR, giving one entry per CDR3 protein. The profile shows over 1,500,000 distinct CDR3 sequences, about 39% of them singletons. The CDR3 length is 13 residues. V was shortened by 0 bases and J by 4 bases, with 9 bases between the two germline ends. Per the germline V gene, CDR1 is DFQATT and CDR2 is SNEGSKA (reference sequence). This sequence was found in a human donor in good health. The V and J genes are TRBV20-1 and TRBJ1-2; unclear D gene. Input material: blood. The CDR3 DNA reads TGCAGTGCTAGAGATTGGGGTGGCTATGGCTACACCTTC. Protein product: CSARDWGGYGYTF.